This is a list of T cell receptor beta chains from one sample in a study of blood T cells in healthy people across ages. MiXCR, run by TCRdb on the 5' RACE reads, gives a single entry per CDR3 protein. The sample shows 1 million or so distinct CDR3 sequences, more than 40% of them seen only once. Material for sequencing was blood. The receptors derive from a woman in her sixties or seventies in good health. CDR3s include the opening cysteine and the closing phenylalanine or tryptophan. D genes are given only for firm matches. The size field is filled for only some rows; it gives once, few, many or a size class.

abundance,d_gene,v_gene,j_gene,CDR3nt,CDR3aa
.,.,TRBV11-2,TRBJ2-5,TGTGCCAGCAGCAATCGGCGTCGGGAGTTTGGGGAGACCCAGTACTTC,CASSNRRREFGETQYF
once,TRBD2,TRBV20-1,TRBJ2-5,TGCAGTGCAGATACCGGGACTAGCAGAGAGACCCAGTACTTC,CSADTGTSRETQYF
.,.,TRBV28,TRBJ1-2,TGTGCCAGCAGTGTTTTCAACCCCTACGGCTACACCTTC,CASSVFNPYGYTF
.,.,TRBV7-2,TRBJ2-3,TGTGCCAGCAGCTTAGGGGCTGCCAACACAGATACGCAGTATTTT,CASSLGAANTDTQYF
.,.,TRBV13,TRBJ2-4,TGTGCCAGCAGCTCGACCCGAGGGGAGCAGTACTTC,CASSSTRGEQYF
few,TRBD2,TRBV20-1,TRBJ2-1,TGCAGTGCTAGAGATTCCGGGCTAGCGGGAACTAAAAGCTCCTACAATGAGCAGTTCTTC,CSARDSGLAGTKSSYNEQFF
.,.,TRBV4-1,TRBJ2-5,TGCGCCAGCAGCCAAGTCGTGCAGGTGGGAAGGCAAGAGACCCAGTACTTC,CASSQVVQVGRQETQYF
.,.,TRBV20-1,TRBJ2-1,TGCAGTGCCACGACTAGGGTCTCCTACAATGAGCAGTTCTTC,CSATTRVSYNEQFF
.,TRBD2,TRBV5-6,TRBJ2-5,TGTGCCAGCAGCTTGCCGGGACTAGCACAAGAGACCCAGTACTTC,CASSLPGLAQETQYF
once,.,TRBV10-2,TRBJ2-7,TGCGCCAGCAGTGAGACTAGATTCAACGAGCAGTACTTC,CASSETRFNEQYF
many,.,TRBV20-1,TRBJ2-3,TGCAGTGCTAGAGCGGGAGTGGATACGCAGTATTTT,CSARAGVDTQYF
.,TRBD2,TRBV2,TRBJ2-7,TGTGCCAGCCTCCGTGACGGGAGGTCCGTCGAGCAGTACTTC,CASLRDGRSVEQYF
.,.,TRBV9,TRBJ2-6,TGTGCCAGCAGCGTAGCTCTAAGGGTTGGGGCCAACGTCCTGACTTTC,CASSVALRVGANVLTF
.,.,TRBV6-1,TRBJ1-1,TGTGCCAGCAGTGAATTGCTGGGGGTGACTGAAGCTTTCTTT,CASSELLGVTEAFF
few,TRBD2,TRBV20-1,TRBJ2-5,TGCAGTGCTAGACCTACTCCGGGACTAGTTTTACAAGAGACCCAGTACTTC,CSARPTPGLVLQETQYF
.,TRBD2,TRBV20-1,TRBJ2-3,TGCAGTGCTAGAGATCGGCTAGCGGGAGTTTATACGCAGTATTTT,CSARDRLAGVYTQYF
.,.,TRBV12-3/TRBV12-4,TRBJ2-7,TGTGCCAGCAGAAAGACAGCATCCTACGAGCGGTACTTC,CASRKTASYERYF
.,.,TRBV7-9,TRBJ2-3,TGTGCCAGCAGCTTAGTTTTAAGGCAGGGGACGGATACGCAGTATTTT,CASSLVLRQGTDTQYF
.,TRBD2,TRBV7-6,TRBJ2-4,TGTGCCAGCAGCTTAGAAGCCGGGACTAGCGGGATTGGAAACATTCAGTACTTC,CASSLEAGTSGIGNIQYF
.,TRBD2,TRBV5-5,TRBJ2-7,TGTGCCAGCAGCTTGGGGGTAGCGGGGACCTACGAGCAGTACTTC,CASSLGVAGTYEQYF
.,TRBD1,TRBV29-1,TRBJ2-3,TGCAGCGCCAAAAGGGTGGGACAGGAAATAGATACGCAGTATTTT,CSAKRVGQEIDTQYF
few,TRBD2,TRBV27,TRBJ2-1,TGTGCCAGCAGTACCTTGACTAGCGGGAGTAGGGATGAGCAGTTCTTC,CASSTLTSGSRDEQFF
few,.,TRBV29-1,TRBJ2-5,TGCAGCGTCGCGATGGCAGGCCACAATGAGCAGTACTTC,CSVAMAGHNEQYF
.,.,TRBV11-2,TRBJ1-2,TGTGCCAGCAGCTTAGTGGCGGGCGGCTATGGCTACACCTTC,CASSLVAGGYGYTF
.,.,TRBV2,TRBJ1-5,TGTGCCAGCAGTGAGGCCGTTCGGGGGGCAGCTCAGCCCCAGCATTTT,CASSEAVRGAAQPQHF
few,TRBD1,TRBV10-3,TRBJ2-1,TGTGCCATCAGTGATCGGACAGGGACATACAATGAGCAGTTCTTC,CAISDRTGTYNEQFF
.,.,TRBV7-9,TRBJ2-5,TGTGCCAGCAGCTCCCCGGGGAGACTATGGGAGCAGTACTTC,CASSSPGRLWEQYF
once,TRBD1,TRBV11-2,TRBJ2-3,TGTGCCAGCAGCTTAGGGCAGGGGGCCCCCCCAGATACGCAGTATTTT,CASSLGQGAPPDTQYF
many,TRBD2,TRBV9,TRBJ2-7,TGTGCCAGCAGCGTAGGGGGACTAGCGGGTTCCTACGAGCAGTACTTC,CASSVGGLAGSYEQYF
.,.,TRBV12-3/TRBV12-4,TRBJ1-2,TGTGCCAGCAGTTGGGGGGGGCCGGACTATGGCTACACCTTC,CASSWGGPDYGYTF
.,TRBD1,TRBV6-5,TRBJ2-4,TGTGCCAGCGGCCCGACAGGGGGCGGAGAGCAGTACTTC,CASGPTGGGEQYF
once,.,TRBV20-1,TRBJ2-7,TGCAGTGCTAGTACGAGCGGACTATCCTACGAGCAGTACTTC,CSASTSGLSYEQYF